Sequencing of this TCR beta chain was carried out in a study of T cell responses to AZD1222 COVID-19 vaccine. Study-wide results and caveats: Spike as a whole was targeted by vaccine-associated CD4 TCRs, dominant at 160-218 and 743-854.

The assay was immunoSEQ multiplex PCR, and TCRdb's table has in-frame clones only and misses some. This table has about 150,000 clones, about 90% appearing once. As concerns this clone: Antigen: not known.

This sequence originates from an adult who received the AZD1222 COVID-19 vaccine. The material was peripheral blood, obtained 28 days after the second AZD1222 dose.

The CDR3 sequence: CASALVQGAYEQYF. The CDR3 region has the DNA TGTGCCAGCGCGCTTGTACAGGGGGCCTACGAGCAGTACTTC. The rearrangement links TRBV6-5 to TRBJ2-7; 8 bases align to TRBD1. This CDR3 comprises 14 residues. Unmatched junction bases numbered 8, after V lost 8 bases and J lost 2 bases. CDR1 and CDR2 (germline): MNHEY, SVGAGI.